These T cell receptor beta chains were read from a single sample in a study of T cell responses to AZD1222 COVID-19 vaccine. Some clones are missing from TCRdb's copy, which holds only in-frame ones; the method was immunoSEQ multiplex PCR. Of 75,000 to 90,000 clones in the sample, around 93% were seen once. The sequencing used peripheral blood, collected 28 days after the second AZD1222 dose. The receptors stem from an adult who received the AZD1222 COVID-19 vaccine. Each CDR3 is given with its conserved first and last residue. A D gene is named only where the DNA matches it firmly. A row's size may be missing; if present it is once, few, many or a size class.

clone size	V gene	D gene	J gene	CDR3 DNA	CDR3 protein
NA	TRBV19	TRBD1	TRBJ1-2	TGTGCCAGTAGTAGAGGACAGGGGGACTATGGCTACACCTTC	CASSRGQGDYGYTF
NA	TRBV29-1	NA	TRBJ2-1	TGCAGCGTGCGGACAGCTTCCTCCTACAATGAGCAGTTCTTC	CSVRTASSYNEQFF
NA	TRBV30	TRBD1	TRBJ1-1	TGTGCCTGCCGAAGACAGGGGAACACTGAAGCTTTCTTT	CACRRQGNTEAFF
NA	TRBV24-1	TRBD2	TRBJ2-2	TGTGCCACCAGTGATTTTGGGACTAGGGCGAACACCGGGGAGCTGTTTTTT	CATSDFGTRANTGELFF
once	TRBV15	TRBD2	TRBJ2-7	TGTGCCACCAGCAAGACTAGCGGGAGCACCTACGAGCAGTACTTC	CATSKTSGSTYEQYF
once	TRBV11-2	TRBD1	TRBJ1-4	TGTGCCAGCAGCTTAGATTTAGGGGGCAATGAAAAACTGTTTTTT	CASSLDLGGNEKLFF
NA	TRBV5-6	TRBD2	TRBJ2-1	TGTGCCAGCAGCGGAGGACTAGCGGGAGGGTTCAATGAGCAGTTCTTC	CASSGGLAGGFNEQFF
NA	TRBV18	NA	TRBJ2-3	TGTGCCAGCTCACCAGGGTCCGGGCACGCCCAACGCGGGATAGCGACAGATACGCAGTATTTT	CASSPGSGHAQRGIATDTQYF
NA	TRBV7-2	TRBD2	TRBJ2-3	TGTGCCAGCAGCGGCCCGGGACTAGCGGATACGCAGTATTTT	CASSGPGLADTQYF
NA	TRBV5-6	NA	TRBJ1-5	TGTGCCAGCAGCGGCAGGGGACGACCGGTTGTTCAGCCCCAGCATTTT	CASSGRGRPVVQPQHF
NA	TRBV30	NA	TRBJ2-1	TGTGCCTGGATCCGAATCGCGGGCCTGAGCTCCTACAATGAGCAGTTCTTC	CAWIRIAGLSSYNEQFF
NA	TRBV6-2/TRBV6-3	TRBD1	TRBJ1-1	TGTGCCAGCAGTCCCCAGGGGGCCCCTGAAGCTTTCTTT	CASSPQGAPEAFF
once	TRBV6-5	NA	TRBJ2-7	TGTGCCAGCAGAGGCGGCTCCTCCTACGAGCAGTACTTC	CASRGGSSYEQYF
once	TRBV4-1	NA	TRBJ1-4	TGCGCCAGCAGCCCAACTTTAGGGGGGCTTGATGAAAAACTGTTTTTT	CASSPTLGGLDEKLFF
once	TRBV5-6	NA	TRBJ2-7	TGTGCCAGCACCATCGATGCGGGCGAGTACGAGCAGTACTTC	CASTIDAGEYEQYF
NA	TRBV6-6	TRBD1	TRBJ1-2	TGTGCCAGCAGCACCGGGACAGGGGGGAACTATGGCTACACCTTC	CASSTGTGGNYGYTF
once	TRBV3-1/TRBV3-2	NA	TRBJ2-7	TGTGCCAGCAGCCCCTTCGGTCCGGGGTACGAGCAGTACTTC	CASSPFGPGYEQYF
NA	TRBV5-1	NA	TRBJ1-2	TGCGCCAGCAGCTTGGAGGGCCCCAGAGGAGGAGGCTACACCTTC	CASSLEGPRGGGYTF
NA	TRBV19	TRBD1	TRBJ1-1	TGTGCCAGCCGGGACAGGGGGCGGATTGAAGCTTTCTTT	CASRDRGRIEAFF
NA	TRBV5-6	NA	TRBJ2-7	TGTGCCAGCAGCGGAGCGAGCTACGAGCAGTACTTC	CASSGASYEQYF
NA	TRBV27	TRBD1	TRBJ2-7	TGTGCCAGCAGTCTCGGGACAGGGGGGGTCGAGCAGTACTTC	CASSLGTGGVEQYF
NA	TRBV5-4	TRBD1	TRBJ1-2	TGTGCCAGCAGCCTGGGACAGGGGAATGGCTACACCTTC	CASSLGQGNGYTF
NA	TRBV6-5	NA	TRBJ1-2	TGTGCCAGCAGTTACTCGGCTCTTCCCTATGGCTACACCTTC	CASSYSALPYGYTF
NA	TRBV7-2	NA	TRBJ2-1	TGTGCCAGCAGCTCCGAGGGGGGAATCCGGAATGAGCAGTTCTTC	CASSSEGGIRNEQFF
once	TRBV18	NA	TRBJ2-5	TGTGCCAGCTCACCTCCCACAGGGATGGAGACCCAGTACTTC	CASSPPTGMETQYF
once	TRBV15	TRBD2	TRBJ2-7	TGTGCCACCAGCAGAGGGACTAGCGGGACCTACGAGCAGTACTTC	CATSRGTSGTYEQYF
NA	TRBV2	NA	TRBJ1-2	TGTGCCAGCAGTCGGGACGACCCGAGGAGCGGCTACACCTTC	CASSRDDPRSGYTF
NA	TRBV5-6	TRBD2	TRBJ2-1	TGTGCCAGCAGCTTGGGGGGAGGGCCGGGCAATGAGCAGTTCTTC	CASSLGGGPGNEQFF
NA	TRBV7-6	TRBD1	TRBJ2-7	TGTGCCAGCAGCTCTTCGGACAGGGGGCACGAGCAGTACTTC	CASSSSDRGHEQYF
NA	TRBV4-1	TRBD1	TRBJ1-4	TGCGCCAGCAGCCAATCTCCGGGACAGGGTTTCTACAAACTGTTTTTT	CASSQSPGQGFYKLFF
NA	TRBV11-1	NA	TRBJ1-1	TGTGCCAGCAGCTTAGGGCGGAAGAACACTGAAGCTTTCTTT	CASSLGRKNTEAFF
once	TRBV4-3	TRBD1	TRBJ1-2	TGCGCCAGCAGCCTCGACAGGGGCGGCTACACCTTC	CASSLDRGGYTF
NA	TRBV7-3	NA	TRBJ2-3	TGTGCCAGCAGCTGGACAGGGAGGGCCCGGGATACGCAGTATTTT	CASSWTGRARDTQYF